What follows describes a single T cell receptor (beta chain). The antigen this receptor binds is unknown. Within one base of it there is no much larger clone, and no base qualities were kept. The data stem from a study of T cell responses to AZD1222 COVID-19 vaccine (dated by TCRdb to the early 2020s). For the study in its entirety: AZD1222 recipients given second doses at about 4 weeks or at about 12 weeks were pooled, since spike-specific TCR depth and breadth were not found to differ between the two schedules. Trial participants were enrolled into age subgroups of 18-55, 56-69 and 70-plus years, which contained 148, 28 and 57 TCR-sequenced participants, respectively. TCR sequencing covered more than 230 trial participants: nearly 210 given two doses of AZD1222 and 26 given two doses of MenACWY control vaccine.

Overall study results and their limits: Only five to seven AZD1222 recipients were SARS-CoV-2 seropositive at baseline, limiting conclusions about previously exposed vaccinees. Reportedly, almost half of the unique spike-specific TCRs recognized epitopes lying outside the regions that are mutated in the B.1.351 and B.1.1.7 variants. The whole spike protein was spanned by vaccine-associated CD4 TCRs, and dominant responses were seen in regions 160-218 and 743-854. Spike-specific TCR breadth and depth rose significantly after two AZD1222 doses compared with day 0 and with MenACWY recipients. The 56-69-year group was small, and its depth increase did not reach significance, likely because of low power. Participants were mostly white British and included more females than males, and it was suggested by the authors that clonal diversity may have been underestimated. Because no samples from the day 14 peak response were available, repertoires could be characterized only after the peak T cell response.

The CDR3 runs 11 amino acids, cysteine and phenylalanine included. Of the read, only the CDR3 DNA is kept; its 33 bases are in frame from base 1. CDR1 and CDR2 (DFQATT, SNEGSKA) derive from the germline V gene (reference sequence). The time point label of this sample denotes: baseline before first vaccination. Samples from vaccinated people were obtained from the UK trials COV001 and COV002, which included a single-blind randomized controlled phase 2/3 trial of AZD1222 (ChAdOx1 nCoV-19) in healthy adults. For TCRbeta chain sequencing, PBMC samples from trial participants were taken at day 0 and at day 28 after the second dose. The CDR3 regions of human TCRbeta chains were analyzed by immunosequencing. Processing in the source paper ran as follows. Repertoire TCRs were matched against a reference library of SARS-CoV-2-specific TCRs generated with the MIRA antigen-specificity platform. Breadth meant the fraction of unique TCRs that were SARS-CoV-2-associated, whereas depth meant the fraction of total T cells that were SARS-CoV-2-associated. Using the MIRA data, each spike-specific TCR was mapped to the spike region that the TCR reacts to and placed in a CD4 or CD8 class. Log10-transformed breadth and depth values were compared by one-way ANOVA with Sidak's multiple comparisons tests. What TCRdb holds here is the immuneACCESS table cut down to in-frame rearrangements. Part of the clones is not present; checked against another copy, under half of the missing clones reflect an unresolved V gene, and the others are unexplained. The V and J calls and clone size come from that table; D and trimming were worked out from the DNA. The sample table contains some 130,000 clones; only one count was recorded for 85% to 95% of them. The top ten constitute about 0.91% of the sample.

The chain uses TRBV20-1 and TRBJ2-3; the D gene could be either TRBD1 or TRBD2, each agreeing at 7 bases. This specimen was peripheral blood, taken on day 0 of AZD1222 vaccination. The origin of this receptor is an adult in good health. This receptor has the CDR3 CQGGFGDTQYF. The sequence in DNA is TGCCAGGGGGGGTTTGGCGATACGCAGTATTTT.